The 8 T cell receptor beta chains in this list originate from one sample, sequenced in a study of T cells in Graves' hyperthyroidism and ophthalmopathy. From RNA transcripts, TCR beta CDR3 regions were amplified. During a first-round RT-PCR of the TCR CDR3, the HTBI primer set was used. Via MiXCR, TCRdb re-called the multiplex PCR reads, giving one row per CDR3 protein. The table lists a few hundred thousand distinct CDR3 sequences, just over 14% of them singletons, with about 14% in the top ten. Sequences were obtained from blood. The receptor source for this set is a woman aged 40 to 50 with Graves' hyperthyroidism that later progressed to Graves' ophthalmopathy.

This clonotype was recorded many times. The chain couples TRBV29-1 to TRBJ2-2, with a possible D match to TRBD2 (5 bases). The CDR3 contains 11 residues. Germline lookup yields CDR1 SQVTM and CDR2 ANQGSEA. V was trimmed by 6 bases and J by 7 bases, leaving 9 bases between them. The CDR3: CSVSGGGELFF. For the CDR3, the DNA is TGCAGCGTGAGCGGTGGCGGGGAGCTGTTTTTT.

This clonotype appeared many times. V usage is TRBV6-1 and J usage is TRBJ2-1; 8 bases fit TRBD2. Germline V gene data show CDR1 as MNHNS and CDR2 as SASEGT. This CDR3 contains 15 residues. V was pared by 5 bases and J by 2 bases, with 5 bases of the junction left unmatched. The CDR3 spells CASSYSGITYNEQFF. The CDR3 coding sequence is TGTGCCAGCAGTTATAGCGGGATTACCTACAATGAGCAGTTCTTC.

This clonotype was seen many times. The chain employs TRBV19 and TRBJ2-7; D might be TRBD2 (5 bases). CDR3 size: 14 residues. Germline values: CDR1 LNHDA, CDR2 SQIVND (reference sequence). V gave up 4 bases and J gave up 3 bases, with 13 bases separating them. DNA of the CDR3: TGTGCCAGTAGTAAAAGCGGTTATGGCTACGAGCAGTACTTC. This codes for CASSKSGYGYEQYF.

This clonotype was seen at least ten times. V gene TRBV6-1 combines with J gene TRBJ2-7; no clear D gene. This CDR3 has 15 amino acids. Germline assignment: CDR1 MNHNS and CDR2 SASEGT. Deletions cut 6 bases from V and 1 base from J, with 16 bases between. DNA for the CDR3: TGTGCCAGCAGCGCCGGGTCCTTAAGTTCCTACGAGCAGTACTTC. Protein product: CASSAGSLSSYEQYF.

V gene TRBV27 combines with J gene TRBJ1-6; D possibly corresponds to TRBD1 (6 bases). CDR3 length: 14 amino acids. The germline CDR1 and CDR2 sequences are MNHEY and SMNVEV (reference sequence). Trimming left V 6 bases short and J 12 bases short, with 18 bases between. CDR3 sequence reads: CASSDLGTGKPLHF. The CDR3, as DNA: TGTGCCAGCAGCGATTTAGGAACAGGGAAACCCCTCCACTTT.

This clonotype came up many times. The chain has TRBV7-2 and TRBJ2-2, with D uncertain. Germline lookup yields CDR1 SGHTA and CDR2 FQGNSA. V gave up 2 bases and J gave up 3 bases, with 7 bases separating them. The CDR3 runs 14 residues. The CDR3 sequence: CASSLSPHTGELFF. CDR3 DNA sequence: TGTGCCAGCAGCTTAAGTCCACACACCGGGGAGCTGTTTTTT. Complete variable domain (other parts from reference TRBV7-2 and TRBJ2-2): GAGVSQSPSNKVTEKGKDVELRCDPISGHTALYWYRQSLGQGLEFLIYFQGNSAPDKSGLPSDRFSAERTGGSVSTLTIQRTQQEDSAVYLCASSLSPHTGELFFGEGSRLTVL.

This clonotype has a count of ten or more. The V call is TRBV13, the J call TRBJ2-3, with TRBD2 identical over 10 bases. The CDR3 runs to 17 residues. Germline CDR1 is PRHDT and CDR2 is FYEKMQ (reference sequence). The junction had 14 bases not matched to a gene; V was cut back by 5 bases and J by 6 bases. The CDR3 DNA reads TGTGCCAGCAGCCCCTCCCCCGCTAGCGGGAGTGTTGATACGCAGTATTTT. Encoded protein: CASSPSPASGSVDTQYF.

This clonotype came up many times. This chain links TRBV28 with TRBJ2-7; the D gene is possibly TRBD2 (7 bases). CDR3 size: 15 residues. Germline V gives CDR1 MDHEN, CDR2 SYDVKM. V was pared by 3 bases and J by 0 bases, with 12 bases between. Here the CDR3 reads CASSFGGLYSYEQYF. The CDR3 DNA is TGTGCCAGCAGTTTCGGGGGGCTCTACTCCTACGAGCAGTACTTC. The whole variable domain, remainder taken from reference TRBV28 and TRBJ2-7, is DVKVTQSSRYLVKRTGEKVFLECVQDMDHENMFWYRQDPGLGLRLIYFSYDVKMKEKGDIPEGYSVSREKKERFSLILESASTNQTSMYLCASSFGGLYSYEQYFGPGTRLTVT.